This T cell receptor (beta chain) was retrieved from a study of Ad26.COV2.S vaccination and SARS-CoV-2 variants. Whole-study results and caveats: Post-vaccination spike-specific CD8+ and CD4+ T cell responses reportedly had substantial breadth. Spike-specific TCR breadth ran higher among vaccine recipients than placebo recipients. Across vaccine and placebo recipients, the breadth of non-spike TCRs was similar. Assessments of TCR breadth and depth may have underestimated the total T cell responses.

Profiled with immunoSEQ multiplex PCR; TCRdb holds only in-frame clones, not every one. The sample has about 180,000 clones, 87% seen once; the top ten hold under 7.5%. In this sample, this clone turned up a few times. Its antigen is unknown. CDR3 length equals 15 residues. Per germline, CDR1 LNHDA and CDR2 SQIVND (reference sequence). Trimming at V came to 6 bases and at J to 4 bases, leaving 8 bases not matched to a gene. The specimen was peripheral blood, collected after recovery from COVID-19. This sequence was found in a human donor who had recovered from COVID-19. The chain uses TRBV19 and TRBJ1-1; 10 positions agree with TRBD1. The CDR3 region has the DNA TGTGCCAGTAGCGACAGGGGGCTTTCTGTCACTGAAGCTTTCTTT. It yields the protein CASSDRGLSVTEAFF.